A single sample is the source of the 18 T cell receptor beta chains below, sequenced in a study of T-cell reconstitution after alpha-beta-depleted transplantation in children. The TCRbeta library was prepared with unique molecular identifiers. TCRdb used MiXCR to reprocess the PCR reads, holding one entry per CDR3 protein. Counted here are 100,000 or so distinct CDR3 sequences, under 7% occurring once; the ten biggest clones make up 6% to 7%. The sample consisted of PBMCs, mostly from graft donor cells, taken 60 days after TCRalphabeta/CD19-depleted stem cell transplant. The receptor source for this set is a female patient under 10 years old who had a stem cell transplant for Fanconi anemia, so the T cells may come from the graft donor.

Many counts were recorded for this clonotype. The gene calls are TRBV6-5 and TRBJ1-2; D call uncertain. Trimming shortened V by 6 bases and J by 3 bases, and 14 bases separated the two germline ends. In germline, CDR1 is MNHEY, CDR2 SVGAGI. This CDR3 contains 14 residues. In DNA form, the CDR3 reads TGTGCCAGCAGCCACCAAGGGATCGACTATGGCTACACCTTC. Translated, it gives CASSHQGIDYGYTF.

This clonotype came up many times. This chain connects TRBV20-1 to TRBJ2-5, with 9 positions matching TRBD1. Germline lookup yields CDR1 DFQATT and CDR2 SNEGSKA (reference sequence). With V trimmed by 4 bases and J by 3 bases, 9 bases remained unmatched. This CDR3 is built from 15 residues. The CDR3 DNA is TGCAGTGCTAACCCTAACAGGGGGCGAGAAGAGACCCAGTACTTC. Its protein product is CSANPNRGREETQYF.

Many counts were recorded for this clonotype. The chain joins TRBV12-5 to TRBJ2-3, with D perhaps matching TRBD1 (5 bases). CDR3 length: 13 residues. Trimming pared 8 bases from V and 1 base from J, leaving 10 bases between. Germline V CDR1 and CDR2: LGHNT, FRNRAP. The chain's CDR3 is CASSKGRTDTQYF. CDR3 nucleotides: TGTGCTAGTTCAAAGGGGCGCACAGATACGCAGTATTTT.

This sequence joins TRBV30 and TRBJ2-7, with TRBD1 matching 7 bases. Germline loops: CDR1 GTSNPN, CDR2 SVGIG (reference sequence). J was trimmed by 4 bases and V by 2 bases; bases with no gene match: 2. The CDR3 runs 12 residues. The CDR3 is CAWSPGGYEQYF. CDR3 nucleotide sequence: TGTGCCTGGAGTCCAGGGGGATACGAGCAGTACTTC. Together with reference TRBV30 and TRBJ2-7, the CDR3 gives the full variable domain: SQTIHQWPATLVQPVGSPLSLECTVEGTSNPNLYWYRQAAGRGLQLLFYSVGIGQISSEVPQNLSASRPQDRQFILSSKKLLLSDSGFYLCAWSPGGYEQYFGPGTRLTVT.

CDR3 loop: CASSTGPVDSFYGYTF. CDR3 coding DNA: TGTGCCAGCAGCACGGGCCCCGTGGACTCCTTCTATGGCTACACCTTC. This sequence joins TRBV7-2 and TRBJ1-2; D unresolved. V was cut by 5 bases and J by 4 bases, with 20 bases left in between. In germline, CDR1 is SGHTA, CDR2 FQGNSA. The CDR3 is 16 residues long. Using reference TRBV7-2 and TRBJ1-2 for the parts outside the CDR3, the full variable domain is GAGVSQSPSNKVTEKGKDVELRCDPISGHTALYWYRQSLGQGLEFLIYFQGNSAPDKSGLPSDRFSAERTGGSVSTLTIQRTQQEDSAVYLCASSTGPVDSFYGYTFGSGTRLTVV.

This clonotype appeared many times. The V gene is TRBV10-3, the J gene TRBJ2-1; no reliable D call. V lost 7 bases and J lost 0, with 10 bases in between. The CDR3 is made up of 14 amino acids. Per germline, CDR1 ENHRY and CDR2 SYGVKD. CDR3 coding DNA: TGTGCCATCAAAGGGCCTGGCTCCTACAATGAGCAGTTCTTC. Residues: CAIKGPGSYNEQFF.

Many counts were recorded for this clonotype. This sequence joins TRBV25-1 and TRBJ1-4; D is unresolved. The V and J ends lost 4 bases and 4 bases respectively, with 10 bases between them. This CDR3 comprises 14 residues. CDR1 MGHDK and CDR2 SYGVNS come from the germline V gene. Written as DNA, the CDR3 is TGTGCCAGCAGTGGACTAGGGAGTAATGAAAAACTGTTTTTT. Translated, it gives CASSGLGSNEKLFF.

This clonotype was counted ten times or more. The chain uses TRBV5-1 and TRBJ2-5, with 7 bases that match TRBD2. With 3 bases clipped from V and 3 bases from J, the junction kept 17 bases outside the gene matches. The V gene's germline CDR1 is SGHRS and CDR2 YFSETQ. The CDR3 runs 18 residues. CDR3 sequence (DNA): TGCGCCAGCAGCTCCCTAGGTCGGGGGGTAAAGGAAGAAGAGACCCAGTACTTC. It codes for CASSSLGRGVKEEETQYF.

The CDR3 DNA reads as TGCAGTGCTCTAGCGGGACCCTCCTACGAGCAGTACTTC. Protein sequence: CSALAGPSYEQYF. The gene calls are TRBV20-1 and TRBJ2-7; 9 nucleotides align to TRBD2. Per germline, CDR1 DFQATT and CDR2 SNEGSKA (reference sequence). The junction had 2 bases not matched to a gene; V was cut back by 5 bases and J by 0 bases. This CDR3 contains 13 residues.

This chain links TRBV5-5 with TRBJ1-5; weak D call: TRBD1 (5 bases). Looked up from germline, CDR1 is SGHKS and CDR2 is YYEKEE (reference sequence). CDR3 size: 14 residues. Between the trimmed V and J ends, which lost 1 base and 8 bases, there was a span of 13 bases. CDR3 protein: CASSLLRRGEPQHF. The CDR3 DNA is TGTGCCAGCAGCTTGTTACGAAGGGGTGAGCCCCAGCATTTT.

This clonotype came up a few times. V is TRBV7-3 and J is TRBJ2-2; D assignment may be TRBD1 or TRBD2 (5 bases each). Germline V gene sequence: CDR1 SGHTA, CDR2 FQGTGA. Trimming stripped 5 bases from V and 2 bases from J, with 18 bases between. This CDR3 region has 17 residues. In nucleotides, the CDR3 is TGTGCCAGCAGCCCGTCTCGGGACCGATACAACACCGGGGAGCTGTTTTTT. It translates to CASSPSRDRYNTGELFF.

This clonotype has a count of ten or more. The CDR3 nucleotides read TGCGCCAGCAGCTTGGGGGATCGGGGGGCTAATGAAAAACTGTTTTTT. This encodes CASSLGDRGANEKLFF. The V and J genes are TRBV5-1 and TRBJ1-4; D is possibly TRBD1 (5 bases). The CDR3 runs to 16 residues. CDR1 is SGHRS and CDR2 is YFSETQ in the germline V gene. The V and J ends lost 0 bases and 3 bases respectively, with 12 bases between them.

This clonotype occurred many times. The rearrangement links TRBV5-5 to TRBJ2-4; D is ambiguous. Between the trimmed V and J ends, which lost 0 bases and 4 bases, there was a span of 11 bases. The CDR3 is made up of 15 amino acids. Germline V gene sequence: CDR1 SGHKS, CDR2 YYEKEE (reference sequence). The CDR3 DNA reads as TGTGCCAGCAGCTTGGTGATAGGCCTAAAAAACATTCAGTACTTC. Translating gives CASSLVIGLKNIQYF.

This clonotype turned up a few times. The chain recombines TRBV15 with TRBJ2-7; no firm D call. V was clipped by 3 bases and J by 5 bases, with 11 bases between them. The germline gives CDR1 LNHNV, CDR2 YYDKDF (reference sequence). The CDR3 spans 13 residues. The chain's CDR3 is CATSSRLINEQYF. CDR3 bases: TGTGCCACCAGCAGCAGGCTAATAAACGAGCAGTACTTC.

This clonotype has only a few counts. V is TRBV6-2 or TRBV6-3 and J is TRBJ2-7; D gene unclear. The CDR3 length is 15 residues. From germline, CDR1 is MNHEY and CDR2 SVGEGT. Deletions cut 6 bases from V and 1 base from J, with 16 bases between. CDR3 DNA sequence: TGTGCCAGCAGCCTCCTCGGAACGCGGTCCTACGAGCAGTACTTC. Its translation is CASSLLGTRSYEQYF.

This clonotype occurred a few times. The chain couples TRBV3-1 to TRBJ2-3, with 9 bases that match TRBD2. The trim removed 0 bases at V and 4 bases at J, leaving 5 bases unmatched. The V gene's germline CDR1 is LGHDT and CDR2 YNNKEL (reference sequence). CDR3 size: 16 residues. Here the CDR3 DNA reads TGTGCCAGCAGCCAAGATGGCGGGGGGGCCTCAGATACGCAGTATTTT. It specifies CASSQDGGGASDTQYF.

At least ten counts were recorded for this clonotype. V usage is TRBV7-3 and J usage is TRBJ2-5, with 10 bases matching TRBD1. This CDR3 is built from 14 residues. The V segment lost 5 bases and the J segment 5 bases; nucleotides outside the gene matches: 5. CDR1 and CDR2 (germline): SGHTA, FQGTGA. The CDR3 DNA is TGTGCCAGCAGCCCGACAGGGGGCGGCGAGACCCAGTACTTC. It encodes CASSPTGGGETQYF.

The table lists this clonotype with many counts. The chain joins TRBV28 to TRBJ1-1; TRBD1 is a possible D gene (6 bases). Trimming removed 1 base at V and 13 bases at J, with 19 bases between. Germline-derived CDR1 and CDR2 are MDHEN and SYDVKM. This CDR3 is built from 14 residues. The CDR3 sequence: CASSLLGATAFGFF. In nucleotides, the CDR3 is TGTGCCAGCAGTTTATTGGGGGCAACAGCGTTCGGTTTCTTT.